This T cell receptor (beta chain) was recovered during a study of blood T cell repertoires in COVID-19 (dated by TCRdb to the early 2020s). For the wider study: Samples from collaborators originated in the United States, Italy and Spain and spanned both the acute and convalescent phases of COVID-19. Samples were obtained from the ongoing ImmuneRACE study (first 160 participants) and from 950 to 1,500 subjects provided by 6 global collaborators. Where available, HLA class I and class II types were taken from metadata supplied by the sample provider and were not determined by assay-based typing. The prospective study material was composed of cDNA or gDNA derived from T cells, B-cell-depleted T cells, or PBMCs. Subjects who had been exposed to COVID-19, were actively infected with it, or had recovered from it provided the deeply sampled blood TCRbeta repertoires that made up the dataset. The repertoires were released in a freely available public database meant as a resource for research on the immune response to SARS-CoV-2. A de-identified subject ID, COVID-19 status, age in years and sex were almost always included in the sample metadata. General findings and caveats noted by the study authors: The amount of clinical and demographic metadata varied by source and participant and was provided uncurated.

Each collaborating institution followed its own protocols to collect whole blood in K2EDTA tubes. For TCRbeta analysis, collaborators shipped samples as frozen whole blood, isolated PBMCs, or DNA extracted from either of those sample types. TCRbeta CDR3 regions were amplified from genomic DNA by means of the immunoSEQ Assay, a bias-controlled multiplex PCR. As for the original processing: The number of nucleated cells in each sample was estimated from the amplification of reference gene primers within the assay. Sequence reads were collapsed and filtered to measure the absolute abundance of every unique TCRbeta CDR3 rearrangement. For each sample, productive Simpson clonality was calculated as the square root of Simpson's diversity index across productive rearrangements. Not all clones reach the TCRdb copy of this immuneACCESS table, which keeps in-frame sequences only. Checked studies attribute under half of the gap to unresolved V genes and leave the rest unexplained. V, J and clone size are those of that table, while D and trimming were read from the DNA. The sample includes 180,000 or so clones, with around 85% observed a single time. Roughly 8.2% of the sample lies in the top ten.

V drops 2 bases and J drops 5 bases, leaving 17 bases in between. The CDR3 has 16 amino acids, counting the end cysteine and phenylalanine. Only the CDR3 DNA stays, 48 bases, in frame from base 1. The germline V gene sets CDR1 to KGHDR and CDR2 to SFDVKD. With regard to this clone: Its binding antigen is unknown. No clone much larger than this one lies a single base away; base qualities are absent.

The sample taken for sequencing was peripheral blood. Here the chain combines TRBV24-1 and TRBJ2-5, with a tentative D gene TRBD1 over 6 matching bases. The origin of this receptor is a man aged 60 to 75 with acute or convalescent COVID-19. In nucleotides, the sequence is TGTGCCACCAGTGATTCTCGCGCCAGGGGAAGGGAGACCCAGTACTTC. The translation is CATSDSRARGRETQYF.